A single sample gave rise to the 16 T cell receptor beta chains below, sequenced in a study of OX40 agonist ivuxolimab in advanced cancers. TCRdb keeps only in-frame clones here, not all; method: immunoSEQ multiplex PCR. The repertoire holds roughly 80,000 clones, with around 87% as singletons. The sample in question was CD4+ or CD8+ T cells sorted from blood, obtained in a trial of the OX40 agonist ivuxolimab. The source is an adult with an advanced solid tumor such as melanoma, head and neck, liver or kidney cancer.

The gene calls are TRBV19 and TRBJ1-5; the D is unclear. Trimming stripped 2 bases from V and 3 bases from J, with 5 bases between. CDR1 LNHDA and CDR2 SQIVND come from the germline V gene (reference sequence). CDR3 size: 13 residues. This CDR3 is CASSITHNQPQHF. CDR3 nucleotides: TGTGCCAGTAGTATAACTCACAATCAGCCCCAGCATTTT. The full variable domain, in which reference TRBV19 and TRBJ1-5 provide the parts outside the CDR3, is DGGITQSPKYLFRKEGQNVTLSCEQNLNHDAMYWYRQDPGQGLRLIYYSQIVNDFQKGDIAEGYSVSREKKESFPLTVTSAQKNPTAFYLCASSITHNQPQHFGDGTRLSIL.

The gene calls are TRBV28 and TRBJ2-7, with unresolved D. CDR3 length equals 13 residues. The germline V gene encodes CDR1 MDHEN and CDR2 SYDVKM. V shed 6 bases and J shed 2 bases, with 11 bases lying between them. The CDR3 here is CASSSLDPYEQYF. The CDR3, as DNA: TGTGCCAGCAGCTCCTTGGACCCCTACGAGCAGTACTTC.

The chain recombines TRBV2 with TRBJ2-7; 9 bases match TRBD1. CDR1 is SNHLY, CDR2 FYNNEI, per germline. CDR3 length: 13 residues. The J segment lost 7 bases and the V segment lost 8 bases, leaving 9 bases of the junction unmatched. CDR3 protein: CASSGTGSGEQYV. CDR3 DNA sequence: TGTGCCAGCTCAGGGACAGGGTCGGGGGAGCAGTACGTC.

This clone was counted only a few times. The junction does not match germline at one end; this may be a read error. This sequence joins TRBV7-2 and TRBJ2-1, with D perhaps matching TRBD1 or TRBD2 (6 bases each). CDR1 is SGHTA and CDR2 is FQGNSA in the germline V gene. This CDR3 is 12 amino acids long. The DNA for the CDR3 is TGTGCCAGCAGGTTAGGGGGGTGGGAGCAGTTCTTC. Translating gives CASRLGGWEQFF.

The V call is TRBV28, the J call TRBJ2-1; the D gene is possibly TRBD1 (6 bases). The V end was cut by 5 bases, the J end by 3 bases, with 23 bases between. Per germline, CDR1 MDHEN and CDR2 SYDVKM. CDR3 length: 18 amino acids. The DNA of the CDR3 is TGTGCCAGCAGTCCGGGCAGGGGCTTTGTACCAAACTACAATGAGCAGTTCTTC. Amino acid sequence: CASSPGRGFVPNYNEQFF.

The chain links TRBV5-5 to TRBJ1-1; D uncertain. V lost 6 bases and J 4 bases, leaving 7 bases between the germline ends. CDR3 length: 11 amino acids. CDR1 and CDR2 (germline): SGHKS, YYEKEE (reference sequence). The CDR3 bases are TGTGCCAGCACCCCAGTCACTGAAGCTTTCTTT. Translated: CASTPVTEAFF.

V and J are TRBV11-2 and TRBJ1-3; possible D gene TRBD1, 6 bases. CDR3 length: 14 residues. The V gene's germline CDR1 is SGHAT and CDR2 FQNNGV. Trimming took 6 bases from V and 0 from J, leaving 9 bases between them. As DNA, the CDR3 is TGTGCCAGCAGGCAGACAGGCTCTGGAAACACCATATATTTT. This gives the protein CASRQTGSGNTIYF.

The CDR3 spells CASNRDRGGGGYTF. DNA for the CDR3: TGTGCCAGCAACCGGGACAGGGGCGGAGGTGGCTACACCTTC. V and J are TRBV2 and TRBJ1-2; 10 positions match TRBD1. The J segment lost 7 bases and the V segment lost 7 bases, leaving 9 bases of the junction unmatched. Germline loops: CDR1 SNHLY, CDR2 FYNNEI. This CDR3 has 14 amino acids. The variable domain in full, with the rest retrieved from reference TRBV2 and TRBJ1-2, is EPEVTQTPSHQVTQMGQEVILRCVPISNHLYFYWYRQILGQKVEFLVSFYNNEISEKSEIFDDQFSVERPDGSNFTLKIRSTKLEDSAMYFCASNRDRGGGGYTFGSGTRLTVV.

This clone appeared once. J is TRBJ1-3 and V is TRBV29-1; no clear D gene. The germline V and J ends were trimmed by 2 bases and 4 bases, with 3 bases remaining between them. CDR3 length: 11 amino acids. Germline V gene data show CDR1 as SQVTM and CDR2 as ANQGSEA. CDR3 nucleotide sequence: TGCAGCGTTGAAAAGGGAAACACCATATATTTT. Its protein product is CSVEKGNTIYF.

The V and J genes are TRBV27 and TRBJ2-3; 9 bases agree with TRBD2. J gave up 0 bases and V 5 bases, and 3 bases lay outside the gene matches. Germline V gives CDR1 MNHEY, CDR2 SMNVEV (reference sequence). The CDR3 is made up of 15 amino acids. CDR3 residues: CASSLSGGSTDTQYF. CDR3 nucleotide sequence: TGTGCCAGCAGTCTTAGCGGGGGAAGCACAGATACGCAGTATTTT.

CDR3 in DNA: TGTGCCAGCAGTCTAGCGCGGAATGAGCAGTTCTTC. Protein product: CASSLARNEQFF. This chain joins TRBV11-2 and TRBJ2-1; tentative D call: TRBD2 (6 bases). CDR3 size: 12 residues. V lost 6 bases, J lost 7 bases, and 10 bases lay in between. Germline CDR1 reads SGHAT; CDR2 reads FQNNGV.

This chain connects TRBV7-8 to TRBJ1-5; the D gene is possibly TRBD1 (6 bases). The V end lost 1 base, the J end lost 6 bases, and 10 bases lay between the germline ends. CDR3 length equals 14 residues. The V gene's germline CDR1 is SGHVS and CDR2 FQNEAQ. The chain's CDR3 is CASSLGSGVQPQHF. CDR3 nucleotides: TGTGCCAGCAGCTTAGGATCAGGGGTTCAGCCCCAGCATTTT.

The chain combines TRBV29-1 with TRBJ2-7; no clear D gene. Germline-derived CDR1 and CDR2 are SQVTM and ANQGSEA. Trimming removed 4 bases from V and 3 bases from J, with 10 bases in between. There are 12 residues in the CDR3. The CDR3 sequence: CSVVSGVYEQYF. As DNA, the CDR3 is TGCAGCGTTGTCTCTGGGGTCTACGAGCAGTACTTC.

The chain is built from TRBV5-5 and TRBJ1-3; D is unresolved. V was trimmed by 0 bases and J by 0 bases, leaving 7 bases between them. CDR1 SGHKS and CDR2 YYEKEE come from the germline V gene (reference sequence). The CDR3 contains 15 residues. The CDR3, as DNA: TGTGCCAGCAGCTTGGCACATACCTCTGGAAACACCATATATTTT. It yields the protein CASSLAHTSGNTIYF. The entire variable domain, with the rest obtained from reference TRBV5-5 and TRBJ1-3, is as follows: DAGVTQSPTHLIKTRGQQVTLRCSPISGHKSVSWYQQVLGQGPQFIFQYYEKEERGRGNFPDRFSARQFPNYSSELNVNALLLGDSALYLCASSLAHTSGNTIYFGEGSWLTVV.

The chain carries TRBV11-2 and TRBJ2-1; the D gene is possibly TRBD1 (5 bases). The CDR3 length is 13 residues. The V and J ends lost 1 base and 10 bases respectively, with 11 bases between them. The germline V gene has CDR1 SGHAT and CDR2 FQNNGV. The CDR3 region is CASSLGRVMEQFF. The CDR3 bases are TGTGCCAGCAGCTTAGGCAGGGTAATGGAGCAGTTCTTC.

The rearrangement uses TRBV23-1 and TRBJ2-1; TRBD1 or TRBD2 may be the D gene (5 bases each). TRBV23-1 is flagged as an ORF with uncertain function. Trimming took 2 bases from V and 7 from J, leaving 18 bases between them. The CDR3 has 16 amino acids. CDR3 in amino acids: CASSQPSGTSKNEQFF. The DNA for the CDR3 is TGCGCCAGCAGTCAACCTTCCGGGACGAGCAAAAATGAGCAGTTCTTC.